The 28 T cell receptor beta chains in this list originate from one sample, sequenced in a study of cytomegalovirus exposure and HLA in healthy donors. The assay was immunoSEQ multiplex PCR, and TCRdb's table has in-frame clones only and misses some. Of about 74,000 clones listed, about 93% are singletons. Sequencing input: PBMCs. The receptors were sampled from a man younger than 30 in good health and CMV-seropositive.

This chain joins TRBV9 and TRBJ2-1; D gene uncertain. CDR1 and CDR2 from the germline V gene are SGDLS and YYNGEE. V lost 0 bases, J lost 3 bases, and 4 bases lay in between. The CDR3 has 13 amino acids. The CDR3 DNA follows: TGTGCCAGCAGCGTAGCGGGCTACAATGAGCAGTTCTTC. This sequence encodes CASSVAGYNEQFF.

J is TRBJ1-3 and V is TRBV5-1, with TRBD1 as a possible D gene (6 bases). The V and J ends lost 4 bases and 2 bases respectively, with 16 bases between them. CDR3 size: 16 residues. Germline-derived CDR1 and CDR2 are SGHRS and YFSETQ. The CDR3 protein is CASSLGHSSTGNTIYF. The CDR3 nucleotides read TGCGCCAGCAGCCTGGGACACAGCTCTACTGGAAACACCATATATTTT.

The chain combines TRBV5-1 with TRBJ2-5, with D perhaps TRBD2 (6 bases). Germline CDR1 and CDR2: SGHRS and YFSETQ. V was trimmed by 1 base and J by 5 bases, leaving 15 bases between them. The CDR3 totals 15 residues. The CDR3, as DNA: TGCGCCAGCAGCTTGTCGGCGACTAGGGATGAGACCCAGTACTTC. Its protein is CASSLSATRDETQYF.

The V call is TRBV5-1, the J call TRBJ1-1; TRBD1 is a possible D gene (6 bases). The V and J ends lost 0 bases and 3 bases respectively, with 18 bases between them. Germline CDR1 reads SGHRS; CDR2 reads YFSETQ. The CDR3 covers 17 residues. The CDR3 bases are TGCGCCAGCAGCTTGGTCCGGGACGGACGACAGGACACTGAAGCTTTCTTT. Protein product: CASSLVRDGRQDTEAFF.

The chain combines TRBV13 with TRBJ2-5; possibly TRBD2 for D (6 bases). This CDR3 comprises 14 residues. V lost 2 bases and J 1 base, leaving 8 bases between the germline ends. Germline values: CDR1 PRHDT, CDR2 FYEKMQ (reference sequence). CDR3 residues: CASSLRGVQETQYF. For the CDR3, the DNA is TGTGCCAGCAGCTTACGCGGGGTCCAAGAGACCCAGTACTTC.

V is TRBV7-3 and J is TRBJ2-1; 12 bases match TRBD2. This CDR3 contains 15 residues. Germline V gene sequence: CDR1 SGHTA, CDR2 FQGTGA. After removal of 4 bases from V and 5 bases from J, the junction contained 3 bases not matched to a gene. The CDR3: CASSSTSGRNNEQFF. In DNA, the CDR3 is TGTGCCAGCAGCTCCACTAGCGGGAGGAACAATGAGCAGTTCTTC.

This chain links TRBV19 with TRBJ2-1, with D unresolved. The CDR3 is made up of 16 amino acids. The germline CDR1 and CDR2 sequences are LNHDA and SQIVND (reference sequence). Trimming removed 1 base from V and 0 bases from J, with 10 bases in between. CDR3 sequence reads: CASSIVGHRSYNEQFF. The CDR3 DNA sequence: TGTGCCAGTAGTATAGTTGGGCACCGCTCCTACAATGAGCAGTTCTTC.

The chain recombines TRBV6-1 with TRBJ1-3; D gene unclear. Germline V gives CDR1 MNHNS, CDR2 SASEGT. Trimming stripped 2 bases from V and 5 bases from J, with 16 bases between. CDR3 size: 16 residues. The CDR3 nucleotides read TGTGCCAGCAGTGAAATGGAGGGAAACCCCCGAAACACCATATATTTT. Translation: CASSEMEGNPRNTIYF.

The CDR3 loop reads CASSPRIGEAQYF. The DNA of the CDR3 is TGTGCCAGCAGCCCAAGGATCGGGGAGGCGCAGTATTTT. V and J are TRBV7-3 and TRBJ2-3, with D possibly matching TRBD2 (6 bases). The CDR3 spans 13 residues. Trimming shortened V by 5 bases and J by 10 bases, and 16 bases separated the two germline ends. Germline assignment: CDR1 SGHTA and CDR2 FQGTGA.

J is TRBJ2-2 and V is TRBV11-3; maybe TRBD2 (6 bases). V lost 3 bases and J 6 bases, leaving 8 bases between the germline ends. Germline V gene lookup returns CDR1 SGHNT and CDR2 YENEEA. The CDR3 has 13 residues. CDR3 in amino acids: CASSLGEAGELFF. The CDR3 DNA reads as TGTGCCAGCAGCTTGGGGGAGGCCGGGGAGCTGTTTTTT.

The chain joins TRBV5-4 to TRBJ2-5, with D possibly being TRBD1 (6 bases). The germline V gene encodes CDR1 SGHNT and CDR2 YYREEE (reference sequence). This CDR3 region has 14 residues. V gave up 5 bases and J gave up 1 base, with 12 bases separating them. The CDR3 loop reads CASRPGQSQETQYF. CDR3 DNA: TGTGCCAGCAGGCCTGGACAGAGCCAAGAGACCCAGTACTTC.

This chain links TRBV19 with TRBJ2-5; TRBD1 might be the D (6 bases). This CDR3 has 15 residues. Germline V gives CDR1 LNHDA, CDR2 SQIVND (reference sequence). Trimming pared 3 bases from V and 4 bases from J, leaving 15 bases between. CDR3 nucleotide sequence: TGTGCCAGTAGTATTGGAGGCGAAGGGGGAGAGACCCAGTACTTC. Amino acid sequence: CASSIGGEGGETQYF. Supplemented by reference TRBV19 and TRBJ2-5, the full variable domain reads DGGITQSPKYLFRKEGQNVTLSCEQNLNHDAMYWYRQDPGQGLRLIYYSQIVNDFQKGDIAEGYSVSREKKESFPLTVTSAQKNPTAFYLCASSIGGEGGETQYFGPGTRLLVL.

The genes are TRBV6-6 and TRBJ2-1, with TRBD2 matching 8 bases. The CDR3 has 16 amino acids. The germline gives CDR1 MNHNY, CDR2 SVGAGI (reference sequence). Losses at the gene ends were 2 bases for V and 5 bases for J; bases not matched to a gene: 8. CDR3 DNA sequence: TGTGCCAGCAGTTACCAACTAGCGGAGGGTCACAATGAGCAGTTCTTC. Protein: CASSYQLAEGHNEQFF.

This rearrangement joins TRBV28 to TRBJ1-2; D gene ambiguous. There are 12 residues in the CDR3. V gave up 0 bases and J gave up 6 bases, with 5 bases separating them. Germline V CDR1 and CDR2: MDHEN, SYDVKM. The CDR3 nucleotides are TGTGCCAGCAGTTTATGGACTCATGGCTACACCTTC. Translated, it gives CASSLWTHGYTF.

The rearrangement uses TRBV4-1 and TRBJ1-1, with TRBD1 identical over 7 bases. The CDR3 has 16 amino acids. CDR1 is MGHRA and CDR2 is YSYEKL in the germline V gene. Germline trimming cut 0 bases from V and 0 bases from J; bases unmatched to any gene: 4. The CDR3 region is CASSQDSRGLNTEAFF. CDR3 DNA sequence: TGCGCCAGCAGCCAAGATTCGAGGGGGCTGAACACTGAAGCTTTCTTT.

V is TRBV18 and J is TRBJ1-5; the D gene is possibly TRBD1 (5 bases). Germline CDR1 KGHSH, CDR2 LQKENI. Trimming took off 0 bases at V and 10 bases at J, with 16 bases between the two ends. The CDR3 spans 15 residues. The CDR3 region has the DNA TGTGCCAGCTCACCACCGGGGCAGGGCAAAGGACCCCAGCATTTT. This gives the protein CASSPPGQGKGPQHF.

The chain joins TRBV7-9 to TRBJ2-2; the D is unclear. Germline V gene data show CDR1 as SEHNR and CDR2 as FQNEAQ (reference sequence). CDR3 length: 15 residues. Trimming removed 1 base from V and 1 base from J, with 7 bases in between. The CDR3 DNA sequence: TGTGCCAGCAGCTTAGAGCTCGGGAACACCGGGGAGCTGTTTTTT. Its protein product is CASSLELGNTGELFF.

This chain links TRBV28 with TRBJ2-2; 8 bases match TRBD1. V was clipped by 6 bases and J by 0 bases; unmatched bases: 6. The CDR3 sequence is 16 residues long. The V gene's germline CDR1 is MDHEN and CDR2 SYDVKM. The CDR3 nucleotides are TGTGCCAGCAGCCCCGGACAGGGTACGAACACCGGGGAGCTGTTTTTT. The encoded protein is CASSPGQGTNTGELFF.

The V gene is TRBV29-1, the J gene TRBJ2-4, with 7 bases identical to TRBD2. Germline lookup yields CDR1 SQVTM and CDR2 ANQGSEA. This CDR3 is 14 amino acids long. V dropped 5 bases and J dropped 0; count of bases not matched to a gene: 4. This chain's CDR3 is CSVKGRVAKNIQYF. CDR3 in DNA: TGCAGCGTTAAGGGGAGGGTAGCCAAAAACATTCAGTACTTC. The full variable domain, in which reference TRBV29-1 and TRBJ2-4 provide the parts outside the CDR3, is SAVISQKPSRDICQRGTSLTIQCQVDSQVTMMFWYRQQPGQSLTLIATANQGSEATYESGFVIDKFPISRPNLTFSTLTVSNMSPEDSSIYLCSVKGRVAKNIQYFGAGTRLSVL.

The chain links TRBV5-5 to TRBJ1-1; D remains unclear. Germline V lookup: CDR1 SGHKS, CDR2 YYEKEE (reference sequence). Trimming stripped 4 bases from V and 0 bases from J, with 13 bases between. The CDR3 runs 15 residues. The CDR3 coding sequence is TGTGCCAGCAGCCCCCGAGAAGCGATGAACACTGAAGCTTTCTTT. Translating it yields CASSPREAMNTEAFF.

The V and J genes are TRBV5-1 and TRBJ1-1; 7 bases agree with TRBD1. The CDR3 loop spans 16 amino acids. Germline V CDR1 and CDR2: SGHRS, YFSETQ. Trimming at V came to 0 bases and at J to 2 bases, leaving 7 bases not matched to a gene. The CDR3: CASSLARQGLNTEAFF. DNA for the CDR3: TGCGCCAGCAGCTTGGCAAGACAGGGATTAAACACTGAAGCTTTCTTT.

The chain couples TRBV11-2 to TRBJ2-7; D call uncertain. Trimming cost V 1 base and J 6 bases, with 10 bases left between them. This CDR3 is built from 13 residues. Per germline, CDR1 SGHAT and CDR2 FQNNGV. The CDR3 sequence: CASSLGLDLEQYF. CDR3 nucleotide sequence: TGTGCCAGCAGCTTAGGACTGGATCTCGAGCAGTACTTC.

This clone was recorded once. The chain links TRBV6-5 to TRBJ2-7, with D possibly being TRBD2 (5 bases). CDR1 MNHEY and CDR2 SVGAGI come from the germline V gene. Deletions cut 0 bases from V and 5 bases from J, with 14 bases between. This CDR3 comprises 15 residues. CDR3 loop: CASSYSMYAGNEQYF. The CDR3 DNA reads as TGTGCCAGCAGTTACTCGATGTACGCCGGGAACGAGCAGTACTTC.

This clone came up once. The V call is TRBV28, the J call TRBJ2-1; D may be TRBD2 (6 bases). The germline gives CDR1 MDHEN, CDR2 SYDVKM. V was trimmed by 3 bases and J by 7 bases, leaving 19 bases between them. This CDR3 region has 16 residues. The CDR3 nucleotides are TGTGCCAGCAGTTTCTCCGGGCGGGGCAGGTCGAATGAGCAGTTCTTC. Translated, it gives CASSFSGRGRSNEQFF. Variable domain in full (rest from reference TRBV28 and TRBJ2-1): DVKVTQSSRYLVKRTGEKVFLECVQDMDHENMFWYRQDPGLGLRLIYFSYDVKMKEKGDIPEGYSVSREKKERFSLILESASTNQTSMYLCASSFSGRGRSNEQFFGPGTRLTVL.

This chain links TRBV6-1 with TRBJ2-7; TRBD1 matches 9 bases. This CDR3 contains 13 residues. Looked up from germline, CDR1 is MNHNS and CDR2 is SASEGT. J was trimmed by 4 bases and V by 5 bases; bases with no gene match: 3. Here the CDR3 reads CASSSGQGYEQYF. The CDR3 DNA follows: TGTGCCAGCAGTTCGGGACAGGGTTACGAGCAGTACTTC.

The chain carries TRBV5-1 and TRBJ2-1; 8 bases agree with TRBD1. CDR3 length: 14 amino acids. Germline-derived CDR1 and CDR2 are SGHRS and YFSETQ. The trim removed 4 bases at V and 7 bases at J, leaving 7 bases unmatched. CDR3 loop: CASSPTGARNEQFF. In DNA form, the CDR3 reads TGCGCCAGCAGCCCGACAGGGGCCCGTAATGAGCAGTTCTTC.

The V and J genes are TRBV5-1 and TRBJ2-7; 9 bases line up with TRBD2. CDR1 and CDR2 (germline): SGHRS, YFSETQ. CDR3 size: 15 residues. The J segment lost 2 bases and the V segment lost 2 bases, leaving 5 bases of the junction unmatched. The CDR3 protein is CASSFSSGKPYEQYF. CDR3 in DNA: TGCGCCAGCAGCTTTTCTAGCGGGAAACCCTACGAGCAGTACTTC.

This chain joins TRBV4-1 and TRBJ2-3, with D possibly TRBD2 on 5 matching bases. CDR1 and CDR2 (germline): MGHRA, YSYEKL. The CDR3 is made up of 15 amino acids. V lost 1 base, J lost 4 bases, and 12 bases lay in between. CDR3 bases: TGCGCCAGCAGCCAAGTTAGGTTGGAGGCAGATACGCAGTATTTT. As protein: CASSQVRLEADTQYF.